Shown below are 14 T cell receptor beta chains from a single sample sequenced in a study of response to subunit inactivated influenza vaccine. Via MiXCR, TCRdb re-called the RT-PCR reads, giving one row per CDR3 protein. Among 450,000 to 600,000 distinct CDR3 sequences listed, 16% were seen once. The material was CD4+ T cells sorted from PBMCs, obtained roughly 24 months after vaccination. The receptors here all came from a man aged 50 to 69 who received an inactivated influenza vaccine.

This clonotype was counted a few times. This chain connects TRBV10-3 to TRBJ2-1, with D possibly TRBD2 on 6 matching bases. Germline CDR1 is ENHRY and CDR2 is SYGVKD. The CDR3 covers 13 residues. The V end lost 7 bases, the J end lost 9 bases, and 16 bases lay between the germline ends. CDR3 nucleotide sequence: TGTGCCATCAACGCCCCCGGGACTTCTGAGCAGTTCTTC. The encoded protein is CAINAPGTSEQFF.

This clonotype was seen a few times. This chain joins TRBV6-1 and TRBJ2-3, with D maybe TRBD2 (7 bases). V was trimmed by 8 bases and J by 5 bases, leaving 23 bases between them. Looked up from germline, CDR1 is MNHNS and CDR2 is SASEGT. The CDR3 spans 16 residues. Here the CDR3 DNA reads TGTGCCAGCGGGGGGGACCGCCAGGGGAAGGTAGATACGCAGTATTTT. It is translated as CASGGDRQGKVDTQYF.

The chain has TRBV24-1 and TRBJ1-1; 7 positions agree with TRBD1. Trimming cost V 5 bases and J 5 bases; bases outside gene matches: 4. The CDR3 has 13 amino acids. The germline V gene encodes CDR1 KGHDR and CDR2 SFDVKD. For the CDR3, the DNA is TGTGCCACCAGTGGATCAGGGGGGACTGAAGCTTTCTTT. Encoded protein: CATSGSGGTEAFF.

There are a few counts of this clonotype. The rearrangement uses TRBV12-3 or TRBV12-4 and TRBJ1-1; D gene uncertain. The CDR3 extends over 15 amino acids. V was clipped by 1 base and J by 1 base, with 10 bases between them. The CDR3 here is CASSLGSTKNTEAFF. CDR3 sequence (DNA): TGTGCCAGCAGTTTAGGCTCCACTAAGAACACTGAAGCTTTCTTT.

This clonotype was picked up many times. The rearrangement joins TRBV7-2 to TRBJ2-1; unclear D gene. The CDR3 runs 14 residues. The ends were cut back, 5 bases at V and 6 bases at J, with 14 bases in the middle. Germline V CDR1 and CDR2: SGHTA, FQGNSA. The CDR3 is CASSRSADLNEQFF. CDR3 nucleotides: TGTGCCAGCAGCCGCAGTGCCGATCTCAATGAGCAGTTCTTC.

This chain connects TRBV30 to TRBJ1-5; D might be TRBD1 (5 bases). Germline V lookup: CDR1 GTSNPN, CDR2 SVGIG (reference sequence). The CDR3 spans 14 residues. V was trimmed by 0 bases and J by 8 bases, leaving 14 bases between them. As DNA, the CDR3 is TGTGCCTGGAGTGTACGGGGGGGGTTTGAGCCCCAGCATTTT. This translates into CAWSVRGGFEPQHF.

This clonotype was counted only a few times. The J gene is TRBJ2-3, the V gene TRBV12-3 or TRBV12-4, with D uncertain. Trimming left V 1 base short and J 9 bases short, with 8 bases between. The CDR3 loop spans 12 amino acids. The CDR3 region is CASSLDLGTQYF. The CDR3 nucleotides read TGTGCCAGCAGTTTAGATCTGGGGACGCAGTATTTT.

A few counts support this clonotype. The CDR3 region is CASSRNRGLGNEQYF. CDR3 nucleotide sequence: TGCGCCAGCAGCCGTAACAGGGGTTTAGGGAACGAGCAGTACTTC. This rearrangement joins TRBV4-1 to TRBJ2-7; TRBD1 aligns across 7 bases. CDR1 is MGHRA, CDR2 YSYEKL, per germline. The CDR3 totals 15 residues. Trimming removed 4 bases from V and 5 bases from J; junction bases left unmatched: 11.

This clonotype was seen at least ten times. The CDR3 sequence is CASSLAAGGEQYF. CDR3 nucleotides: TGTGCCAGCAGTTTGGCGGCAGGGGGCGAGCAGTACTTC. This sequence joins TRBV12-3 or TRBV12-4 and TRBJ2-7, with TRBD1 matching over 7 bases. This CDR3 region has 13 residues. The ends lost 3 bases at V and 6 bases at J; junction bases unmatched: 5.

The V call is TRBV4-2, the J call TRBJ2-7; 9 bases align to TRBD1. The CDR3 sequence is 16 residues long. V trimming: 0 bases; J trimming: 3 bases; junction bases outside the gene matches: 6. From germline, CDR1 is LGHNA and CDR2 YNFKEQ. The CDR3 here is CASSQDLDRGNYEQYF. CDR3 nucleotide sequence: TGTGCCAGCAGCCAAGATTTGGACAGGGGAAACTACGAGCAGTACTTC.

The chain uses TRBV3-1 and TRBJ1-1, with TRBD1 matching over 9 bases. V gave up 6 bases and J gave up 1 base; unmatched junction bases: 3. Germline assignment: CDR1 LGHDT and CDR2 YNNKEL (reference sequence). The CDR3 consists of 14 residues. The CDR3 coding sequence is TGTGCCAGCAGGGGGACAGGGTCGAACACTGAAGCTTTCTTT. Encoded protein: CASRGTGSNTEAFF.

This chain connects TRBV5-4 to TRBJ2-2; perhaps TRBD1 as D (6 bases). Germline values: CDR1 SGHNT, CDR2 YYREEE (reference sequence). V was clipped by 3 bases and J by 6 bases, with 24 bases between them. The CDR3 covers 18 residues. The CDR3 sequence: CASSYSGGRGLSAGELFF. CDR3 bases: TGTGCCAGCAGCTACTCTGGGGGCAGGGGCCTATCGGCCGGGGAGCTGTTTTTT.

V gene TRBV19 combines with J gene TRBJ2-5; TRBD2 matches at 7 bases. The CDR3 totals 14 residues. Trimming removed 2 bases from V and 1 base from J; junction bases left unmatched: 1. Looked up from germline, CDR1 is LNHDA and CDR2 is SQIVND (reference sequence). The CDR3 loop reads CASSIRGGQETQYF. In DNA, the CDR3 is TGTGCCAGTAGTATACGCGGGGGCCAAGAGACCCAGTACTTC.

This clonotype has just a few counts. The chain couples TRBV20-1 to TRBJ2-5; no reliable D call. This CDR3 is built from 12 residues. CDR1 is DFQATT and CDR2 is SNEGSKA in the germline V gene (reference sequence). The V gene lost 0 bases and the J gene lost 5 bases, with 7 bases spanning the gap. For the CDR3, the DNA is TGCAGTGCTAGAGAGGGTGTGGAGACCCAGTACTTC. Translating it yields CSAREGVETQYF.